These T cell receptor beta chains were read from a single sample in a study of cytomegalovirus exposure and HLA in healthy donors. TCRdb keeps only in-frame clones here, not all; method: immunoSEQ multiplex PCR. Its clone listing holds 150,000 or so clones. The sequenced sample consisted of PBMCs. The receptors here all came from a woman between 55 and 75 years old in good health and CMV-seronegative. Each CDR3 is given with its conserved first and last residue. Each record gives: V gene, D gene, J gene, CDR3 DNA, CDR3 protein. D genes are given only for firm matches.

>TRBV4-3|TRBD1|TRBJ1-2
TGCGCCAGCAGCCAAGATCACAGGGGGACTTATGGCTACACCTTC
CASSQDHRGTYGYTF
>TRBV9|TRBD1|TRBJ2-1
TGTGCCAGCAGCGCCACAGGGGGCCGGAATGAGCAGTTCTTC
CASSATGGRNEQFF
>TRBV7-8|.|TRBJ2-7
TGTGCCAGCAGCTTTCGACGCACAGGGAGCCACGAGCAGTACTTC
CASSFRRTGSHEQYF
>TRBV5-1|.|TRBJ1-1
TGCGCCAGCAGCTTGGAGCTAGCGAAACCCAGCACTGAAGCTTTCTTT
CASSLELAKPSTEAFF
>TRBV15|.|TRBJ2-5
.
CATSREVSGPGQGFYEQYF
>TRBV6-1|TRBD1|TRBJ1-4
TGTGCCAGCAGGGACAGGGGTAAAAAACTGTTTTTT
CASRDRGKKLFF
>TRBV7-2|.|TRBJ1-1
TGTGCCAGCAGCTTAAACCAGCACGGGAGGACTGAAGCTTTCTTT
CASSLNQHGRTEAFF
>TRBV15|TRBD1|TRBJ1-4
TGTGCCACCAGCAGAGGGGGGACAGGGGATAATGAAAAACTGTTTTTT
CATSRGGTGDNEKLFF
>TRBV7-8|.|TRBJ1-5
TGTGCCAGCAGCTTATCGACCAGCGTCGGGCAGCCCCAGCATTTT
CASSLSTSVGQPQHF
>TRBV6-1|.|TRBJ1-5
TGTGCCAGCATGAGACAGATTGGCAATCAGCCCCAGCATTTT
CASMRQIGNQPQHF
>TRBV19|.|TRBJ1-5
TGTGCCAGTAGTATTTCGGGGAGGGGCCTATCCAATCAGCCCCAGCATTTT
CASSISGRGLSNQPQHF
>TRBV18|.|TRBJ1-1
TGTGCCAGCTCACCACGGAGCACTGAAGCTTTCTTT
CASSPRSTEAFF
>TRBV7-9|TRBD1|TRBJ1-3
TGTGCCAGCAGCCCAGGGGGACAGGGTGATGGAAACACCATATATTTT
CASSPGGQGDGNTIYF
>TRBV14|TRBD1|TRBJ2-2
TGTGCCAGCAGCAAAGGACAGGGCTACACCGGGGAGCTGTTTTTT
CASSKGQGYTGELFF
>TRBV7-3|TRBD2|TRBJ2-3
TGTGCCAGCAGCTTGATCCCCAATAGCGGGGGGCCTTCAGATACGCAGTATTTT
CASSLIPNSGGPSDTQYF
>TRBV4-3|.|TRBJ1-1
TGCGCCAGCAGCCAAGACCTAGGGGGTTTGACTGAAGCTTTCTTT
CASSQDLGGLTEAFF
>TRBV4-2|TRBD1|TRBJ2-4
TGTGCCAGCAGCCATGTCGTGGCGCAGGGGGACATTCAGTACTTC
CASSHVVAQGDIQYF
>TRBV7-2|TRBD1|TRBJ2-5
TGTGCCAGCAGCTCGACAGGGCTAGACCAAGAGACCCAGTACTTC
CASSSTGLDQETQYF
>TRBV29-1|.|TRBJ1-1
TGCAGCGGGAGGAGAGGGCCTGAAGCTTTCTTT
CSGRRGPEAFF
>TRBV6-5|TRBD2|TRBJ2-7
TGTGCCAGCAGGTATAGCGGGAGAGCCTACGAGCAGTACTTC
CASRYSGRAYEQYF
>TRBV4-3|.|TRBJ1-1
TGCGCCAGCAGCCAAGATCTTAATTGGACACCCACTGAAGCTTTCTTT
CASSQDLNWTPTEAFF
>TRBV5-1|TRBD1|TRBJ2-7
TGCGCCAGCAGCTTGGCCGGGCAGGGGGCTGGGGAGCAGTACTTC
CASSLAGQGAGEQYF
>TRBV6-5|TRBD2|TRBJ2-7
TGTGCCAGCAGTTACCAGGGACTAGCGGGAGGGTACGAGCAGTACTTC
CASSYQGLAGGYEQYF
>TRBV11-1|TRBD1|TRBJ1-3
TGTGCCAGCAGCCAAGACAGGGGTGACACCATATATTTT
CASSQDRGDTIYF
>TRBV10-1|.|TRBJ1-4
TGCGCCAGCAGTGCGGGAGGCAGTGCTAATGAAAAACTGTTTTTT
CASSAGGSANEKLFF
>TRBV5-1|.|TRBJ2-7
TGCGCCAGCAGCTTTGGCAGGCCTGGCTCCTACGAGCAGTACTTC
CASSFGRPGSYEQYF
>TRBV4-2|.|TRBJ2-7
TGTGCCAGCAGCCAAGACAAGGCCAGGGGTTCCCGTCACGAGCAGTACTTC
CASSQDKARGSRHEQYF
>TRBV11-2|TRBD2|TRBJ2-1
TGTGCCAGCAGCTTTAGCGGGAAATTCACGGATGAGCAGTTCTTC
CASSFSGKFTDEQFF
>TRBV29-1|.|TRBJ2-7
TGCAGCGTTGGGCTGGGGACATACTACGAGCAGTACTTC
CSVGLGTYYEQYF
>TRBV5-4|.|TRBJ2-3
TGTGCCAGCAGCCCCGGGTCGACCCGGGCAGATACGCAGTATTTT
CASSPGSTRADTQYF
>TRBV5-1|.|TRBJ1-4
TGCGCCAGCAGCTTCCGTGCAGGGACTAATGAAAAACTGTTTTTT
CASSFRAGTNEKLFF
>TRBV5-6|.|TRBJ1-6
TGTGCCAGCAGCTTACGTACGATAAGTAGTTCACCCCTCCACTTT
CASSLRTISSSPLHF
>TRBV18|.|TRBJ1-1
TGTGCCAGCTCACCAAATACAGGCCCGAACACTGAAGCTTTCTTT
CASSPNTGPNTEAFF
>TRBV7-7|TRBD1|TRBJ2-2
TGTGCCAGCAGCTCGGGGACAGGGTATACCGGGGAGCTGTTTTTT
CASSSGTGYTGELFF
>TRBV12-5|TRBD1|TRBJ1-3
TGTGCTACTGGACAGGGGGATTATTCTGGAAACACCATATATTTT
CATGQGDYSGNTIYF
>TRBV30|.|TRBJ2-7
TGTGCCTGGAGTCAGGGGCCCTACGAGCAGTACTTC
CAWSQGPYEQYF
>TRBV29-1|.|TRBJ2-7
TGCAGCGTAGTTATTGCAGGGTACGAGCAGTACTTC
CSVVIAGYEQYF
>TRBV7-3|.|TRBJ1-1
TGTGCCAGCAGCTTAAGACGGGAGAACACTGAAGCTTTCTTT
CASSLRRENTEAFF
>TRBV30|TRBD1|TRBJ1-5
TGTGCCTGGAGCTCGGACAGGGACCAGCCCCAGCATTTT
CAWSSDRDQPQHF
>TRBV5-1|TRBD1|TRBJ2-2
TGCGCCAGCAGCTTGGCCCAGGGGGCCAACACCGGGGAGCTGTTTTTT
CASSLAQGANTGELFF
>TRBV9|.|TRBJ2-7
TGTGCCAGCAGCGTAGGAGGGACAAGGTACGAGCAGTACTTC
CASSVGGTRYEQYF
>TRBV18|.|TRBJ1-5
TGTGCCAGCTCACCGCTGCCAGGGGGCAATCAGCCCCAGCATTTT
CASSPLPGGNQPQHF
>TRBV2|TRBD1|TRBJ2-7
TGTGCCAGCGAGGGGGACAGTGCTTACGAGCAGTACTTC
CASEGDSAYEQYF
>TRBV19|.|TRBJ1-1
TGTGCCAGTACCCCGAGGGCGGAGAGGATGAACACTGAAGCTTTCTTT
CASTPRAERMNTEAFF
>TRBV2|.|TRBJ2-5
TGTGCCAGCACCCTGCTAGGACGAAGCGGTCGAGAGACCCAGTACTTC
CASTLLGRSGRETQYF
>TRBV29-1|.|TRBJ1-1
TGCAGCGTTGTCCGTCGGTTGAACACTGAAGCTTTCTTT
CSVVRRLNTEAFF
>TRBV10-3|TRBD1|TRBJ2-1
TGTGCCATCAGTGGGACAGGGTTTTCCTACAATGAGCAGTTCTTC
CAISGTGFSYNEQFF
>TRBV29-1|.|TRBJ2-5
TGCAGCGTTGATAAGGGGCAGGGTTCGGAGACCCAGTACTTC
CSVDKGQGSETQYF
>TRBV5-6|TRBD1|TRBJ1-6
TGTGCCAGCAGCTTGGGCGACAGGGGTCATAATTCACCCCTCCACTTT
CASSLGDRGHNSPLHF
>TRBV5-1|TRBD1|TRBJ2-5
TGCGCCAGCAGCTCCGTCTGGGACAGACACCAAGAGACCCAGTACTTC
CASSSVWDRHQETQYF
>TRBV29-1|.|TRBJ2-1
TGCAGCGTACTCCACAATGAGCAGTTCTTC
CSVLHNEQFF
>TRBV5-8|TRBD2|TRBJ2-3
TGTGCCAGCAGCTTTAGCGGGAGGGCCCCAGATACGCAGTATTTT
CASSFSGRAPDTQYF
>TRBV2|.|TRBJ1-4
TGTGCCAGCAGTGGTTCAGGAGAAAAACTGTTTTTT
CASSGSGEKLFF
>TRBV6-5|TRBD1|TRBJ1-3
TGTGCCAGCACCAGGGGGACGTCTGGAAACACCATATATTTT
CASTRGTSGNTIYF
>TRBV5-6|TRBD1|TRBJ1-1
TGTGCCAGCAGCAGGGACAGGGAAGCCACTGAAGCTTTCTTT
CASSRDREATEAFF
>TRBV5-1|.|TRBJ2-7
TGCGCCAGCAGCTTGGCTTGGGGCGGCTACGAGCAGTACTTC
CASSLAWGGYEQYF
>TRBV4-2|TRBD1|TRBJ1-2
TGTGCCAGCAGCCAAGAAAGGGGGCAACTCTATGGCTACACCTTC
CASSQERGQLYGYTF
>TRBV19|.|TRBJ2-2
TGTGCCAGTAGTATTGGGCAGCTCGGGGAGCTGTTTTTT
CASSIGQLGELFF